These 26 T cell receptor beta chains share one sample of origin, sequenced in a study of T cell responses to AZD1222 COVID-19 vaccine. Libraries were prepared by immunoSEQ multiplex PCR; TCRdb keeps only in-frame clonotypes and omits some of them. The sample contains about 110,000 clones, roughly 90% of which appear only once. The material sequenced was peripheral blood, taken on day 0 of AZD1222 vaccination. The receptors shown here come from an adult in good health.

V usage is TRBV6-2 or TRBV6-3 and J usage is TRBJ1-2; TRBD1 is a possible D gene (6 bases). Germline V gene sequence: CDR1 MNHEY, CDR2 SVGEGT. The CDR3 spans 15 residues. The V end was cut by 0 bases, the J end by 3 bases, with 11 bases between. In DNA, the CDR3 is TGTGCCAGCAGTTACTCGAGGGGGGGCGACTATGGCTACACCTTC. Translated, it gives CASSYSRGGDYGYTF.

The chain combines TRBV6-6 with TRBJ2-7; D gene unclear. Germline V gene lookup returns CDR1 MNHNY and CDR2 SVGAGI (reference sequence). V was pared by 2 bases and J by 4 bases, with 9 bases between. The CDR3 runs 13 residues. CDR3 residues: CASSYAELYEQYF. The CDR3 DNA is TGTGCCAGCAGTTACGCGGAACTGTACGAGCAGTACTTC.

The gene calls are TRBV30 and TRBJ2-2; D gene unclear. CDR1 GTSNPN and CDR2 SVGIG come from the germline V gene (reference sequence). The V gene lost 0 bases and the J gene lost 3 bases, with 11 bases spanning the gap. This CDR3 is built from 15 residues. The CDR3 DNA sequence: TGTGCCTGGAGTGTGGGATTAGCCTACACCGGGGAGCTGTTTTTT. As protein: CAWSVGLAYTGELFF.

This clone has a handful of counts. The chain links TRBV5-6 to TRBJ2-1, with a possible D match to TRBD2 (6 bases). Trimming cost V 1 base and J 10 bases, with 9 bases left between them. This CDR3 is built from 12 residues. Looked up from germline, CDR1 is SGHDT and CDR2 is YYEEEE. For the CDR3, the DNA is TGTGCCAGCAGCTTGATACGGGGGGAGCAGTTCTTC. Translated: CASSLIRGEQFF.

V usage is TRBV5-1 and J usage is TRBJ1-1; D gene unclear. Trimming removed 1 base from V and 5 bases from J, with 12 bases in between. This CDR3 is built from 14 residues. Germline V gives CDR1 SGHRS, CDR2 YFSETQ. The CDR3 nucleotides read TGCGCCAGCAGCTTGAGGGTACGGGGTACTGAAGCTTTCTTT. Translation gives CASSLRVRGTEAFF.

The chain's CDR3 is CASSLDRPDTQYF. CDR3 coding DNA: TGTGCCAGCAGCTTGGACAGACCAGATACGCAGTATTTT. The rearrangement uses TRBV5-6 and TRBJ2-3; D ambiguous. Germline CDR1 reads SGHDT; CDR2 reads YYEEEE. This CDR3 comprises 13 residues. Trimming stripped 0 bases from V and 4 bases from J, with 6 bases between.

V usage is TRBV30 and J usage is TRBJ1-5, with D uncertain. The CDR3 extends over 15 amino acids. CDR1 GTSNPN and CDR2 SVGIG come from the germline V gene (reference sequence). Between the trimmed V and J ends, which lost 1 base and 3 bases, there was a span of 13 bases. CDR3 loop: CAWSADNRFNQPQHF. The CDR3 DNA reads as TGTGCCTGGAGTGCCGACAATCGATTCAATCAGCCCCAGCATTTT.

This chain uses TRBV14 with TRBJ2-3; 11 bases match TRBD2. V shed 1 base and J 3 bases; nucleotides not matched to a gene: 3. This CDR3 is built from 16 residues. From germline, CDR1 is SGHDN and CDR2 FVKESK. The CDR3 DNA reads as TGTGCCAGCAGCCAAGGACGACTAGCGGGGACAGATACGCAGTATTTT. This translates into CASSQGRLAGTDTQYF.

The V call is TRBV27, the J call TRBJ1-4, with no clear D. V lost 4 bases to trimming and J lost 7 bases, with 7 bases between them. Germline V CDR1 and CDR2: MNHEY, SMNVEV (reference sequence). CDR3 length: 12 residues. The CDR3 DNA is TGTGCCAGCAGTTCGCGGGGTGAAAAACTGTTTTTT. This gives the protein CASSSRGEKLFF.

The rearrangement links TRBV24-1 to TRBJ2-2, with D hard to call. Germline V lookup: CDR1 KGHDR, CDR2 SFDVKD. The CDR3 contains 13 residues. V lost 6 bases and J lost 5, with 9 bases in between. Written as DNA, the CDR3 is TGTGCCACCAGTTTAGCCGAAACCGGGGAGCTGTTTTTT. Its protein is CATSLAETGELFF.

V gene TRBV30 combines with J gene TRBJ2-3, with D tentatively TRBD1 or TRBD2 (6 bases each). This CDR3 is built from 15 residues. Germline CDR1 GTSNPN, CDR2 SVGIG (reference sequence). V was trimmed by 7 bases and J by 2 bases, leaving 19 bases between them. CDR3 DNA sequence: TGTGCCTCCACAGGGCCGGGCGGGGACACAGATACGCAGTATTTT. It codes for CASTGPGGDTDTQYF.

The rearrangement joins TRBV7-8 to TRBJ2-3; 8 bases are shared with TRBD2. CDR1 and CDR2 (germline): SGHVS, FQNEAQ. V lost 5 bases, J lost 5 bases, and 6 bases stayed unmatched. The CDR3 is 14 amino acids. The DNA for the CDR3 is TGTGCCAGCAGCCCTAAGCGGGAGAGAGATACGCAGTATTTT. It encodes CASSPKRERDTQYF.

The CDR3 DNA sequence: TGTGCCTGGGGGACAGGCCCAGATACGCAGTATTTT. Protein sequence: CAWGTGPDTQYF. The gene calls are TRBV30 and TRBJ2-3; TRBD1 aligns across 8 bases. V lost 5 bases to trimming and J lost 4 bases; unmatched junction nucleotides: 2. This CDR3 comprises 12 residues. Germline V gene data show CDR1 as GTSNPN and CDR2 as SVGIG (reference sequence).

V usage is TRBV9 and J usage is TRBJ2-1, with 9 bases identical to TRBD2. The germline CDR1 and CDR2 sequences are SGDLS and YYNGEE. This CDR3 spans 16 amino acids. V gave up 3 bases and J gave up 7 bases; unmatched junction bases: 11. CDR3 residues: CASSADPGTSWNEQFF. The CDR3 DNA is TGTGCCAGCAGCGCCGACCCGGGGACTAGCTGGAATGAGCAGTTCTTC.

This chain uses TRBV9 with TRBJ2-3; 7 bases map to TRBD1. CDR3 size: 15 residues. Germline assignment: CDR1 SGDLS and CDR2 YYNGEE. The junction had 6 bases not matched to a gene; V was cut back by 3 bases and J by 2 bases. The CDR3 sequence: CASSARGQPTDTQYF. DNA for the CDR3: TGTGCCAGCAGCGCCCGGGGACAGCCCACAGATACGCAGTATTTT.

The chain uses TRBV19 and TRBJ1-2; D is possibly TRBD1 (5 bases). V dropped 4 bases and J dropped 3 bases, with 12 bases sitting between them. This CDR3 has 14 residues. The V gene's germline CDR1 is LNHDA and CDR2 SQIVND (reference sequence). The CDR3 loop reads CASSTWGADYGYTF. The CDR3 DNA reads TGTGCCAGTAGTACATGGGGCGCTGACTATGGCTACACCTTC.

Judged by abundance, this clone is medium-sized. J is TRBJ2-7 and V is TRBV25-1; D not resolved. Looked up from germline, CDR1 is MGHDK and CDR2 is SYGVNS. This CDR3 has 15 amino acids. V shed 2 bases and J shed 2 bases, with 13 bases lying between them. CDR3 protein: CASSERPQPTYEQYF. As DNA, the CDR3 is TGTGCCAGCAGTGAAAGGCCACAGCCCACCTACGAGCAGTACTTC.

The rearrangement links TRBV5-6 to TRBJ1-2; TRBD1 aligns across 8 bases. Germline V gives CDR1 SGHDT, CDR2 YYEEEE. The CDR3 length is 13 residues. Losses at the gene ends were 5 bases for V and 4 bases for J; bases not matched to a gene: 4. CDR3 amino acids: CASRRGQGYGYTF. CDR3 nucleotide sequence: TGTGCCAGCAGGCGCGGACAGGGCTATGGCTACACCTTC.

This chain joins TRBV19 and TRBJ2-1; TRBD2 agrees at 10 bases. The CDR3 is 16 residues long. V lost 4 bases and J lost 3; bases outside the gene matches: 6. Germline loops: CDR1 LNHDA, CDR2 SQIVND (reference sequence). The CDR3 is CASSTGLAAFYNEQFF. The CDR3 region has the DNA TGTGCCAGTAGTACCGGACTAGCGGCGTTCTACAATGAGCAGTTCTTC.

This chain connects TRBV21-1 to TRBJ1-1. TRBV21-1 is recorded as a pseudogene. CDR3 length equals 16 residues. CDR3 bases: TGTGCCAGCAGCGCCCCGCCCCCGGGGGCAAGGACTGAAGCTTTCTTT. Amino acid sequence: CASSAPPPGARTEAFF.

The chain recombines TRBV7-9 with TRBJ1-3; 7 positions match TRBD1. V was pared by 10 bases and J by 3 bases, with 3 bases of the junction left unmatched. The CDR3 runs to 12 residues. Per the germline V gene, CDR1 is SEHNR and CDR2 is FQNEAQ (reference sequence). CDR3 amino acids: CATDRDGNTIYF. The CDR3 DNA reads TGTGCCACAGACAGGGATGGAAACACCATATATTTT.

The V and J genes are TRBV11-3 and TRBJ2-1; D unclear. V lost 1 base and J 5 bases, leaving 12 bases between the germline ends. This CDR3 is 15 amino acids long. Germline assignment: CDR1 SGHNT and CDR2 YENEEA. This CDR3 reads CASSLGAAVDNEQFF. DNA of the CDR3: TGTGCCAGCAGCTTAGGGGCCGCGGTCGACAATGAGCAGTTCTTC.

This clone was observed a single time. In the same sample, other DNA sequences code for this CDR3. This sequence joins TRBV5-1 and TRBJ2-5; no reliable D call. Germline values: CDR1 SGHRS, CDR2 YFSETQ. V gave up 0 bases and J gave up 0 bases, with 0 bases separating them. This CDR3 contains 12 residues. The CDR3 sequence is CASSLDQETQYF. In nucleotides, the CDR3 is TGCGCCAGCAGCTTGGACCAAGAGACCCAGTACTTC. Full variable domain (rest looked up from reference TRBV5-1 and TRBJ2-5): KAGVTQTPRYLIKTRGQQVTLSCSPISGHRSVSWYQQTPGQGLQFLFEYFSETQRNKGNFPGRFSGRQFSNSRSEMNVSTLELGDSALYLCASSLDQETQYFGPGTRLLVL.

The chain combines TRBV4-2 with TRBJ1-2, with no clear D. There are 15 residues in the CDR3. Trimming stripped 0 bases from V and 4 bases from J, with 12 bases between. Germline V gene lookup returns CDR1 LGHNA and CDR2 YNFKEQ. The CDR3 sequence: CASSQERVQIYGYTF. CDR3 coding DNA: TGTGCCAGCAGCCAAGAAAGGGTGCAGATCTATGGCTACACCTTC.

The gene calls are TRBV24-1 and TRBJ2-1; 11 bases agree with TRBD2. The V segment lost 3 bases and the J segment 0 bases; nucleotides outside the gene matches: 9. CDR1 KGHDR and CDR2 SFDVKD come from the germline V gene. The length of the CDR3 is 19 residues. The chain's CDR3 is CATSDLAGGQKSSYNEQFF. CDR3 nucleotides: TGTGCCACCAGTGATCTAGCGGGAGGCCAAAAGAGCTCCTACAATGAGCAGTTCTTC.

This chain uses TRBV28 with TRBJ2-7, with D possibly being TRBD2 (5 bases). CDR1 and CDR2 from the germline V gene are MDHEN and SYDVKM. The CDR3 has 15 residues. V was pared by 4 bases and J by 3 bases, with 16 bases between. The CDR3 is CASSSVGIGLYEQYF. CDR3 nucleotide sequence: TGTGCCAGCAGTTCGGTAGGGATCGGACTCTACGAGCAGTACTTC.